The 22 T cell receptor beta chains presented below share a single source sample, sequenced in a study of brain T cells in children with intractable seizures. Profiled with immunoSEQ multiplex PCR; TCRdb holds only in-frame clones, not every one. Of hundreds of thousands of clones listed, about 93% were seen once; the top ten hold around 6%. The time point here: blood from clinic visit 5 months post-surgery; TSC patient then seizure free. The sequences come from peripheral blood, collected less than 6 months after surgery. The receptor set was obtained from a boy younger than two with tuberous sclerosis and intractable seizures.

V usage is TRBV6-1 and J usage is TRBJ1-2; 9 nucleotides agree with TRBD1. Germline CDR1 reads MNHNS; CDR2 reads SASEGT. J was trimmed by 2 bases and V by 3 bases; bases with no gene match: 4. The CDR3 sequence is 15 residues long. The CDR3 protein is CASSDTGGSNYGYTF. CDR3 nucleotides: TGTGCCAGCAGTGACACAGGGGGCTCCAACTATGGCTACACCTTC.

J is TRBJ1-2 and V is TRBV6-5; D remains ambiguous. The germline V gene encodes CDR1 MNHEY and CDR2 SVGAGI. This CDR3 comprises 13 residues. V shed 0 bases and J shed 3 bases, with 5 bases lying between them. In DNA, the CDR3 is TGTGCCAGCAGTTACTCGGCAGACTATGGCTACACCTTC. Its translation: CASSYSADYGYTF.

V and J are TRBV6-1 and TRBJ2-3, with 9 nucleotides matching TRBD2. The V gene's germline CDR1 is MNHNS and CDR2 SASEGT. V trimming: 1 base; J trimming: 2 bases; junction bases outside the gene matches: 7. The CDR3 is made up of 17 amino acids. Here the CDR3 DNA reads TGTGCCAGCAGTGAAGATGCAACTAGCGGGCTCACAGATACGCAGTATTTT. Encoded protein: CASSEDATSGLTDTQYF.

The rearrangement links TRBV5-6 to TRBJ2-3, with D possibly being TRBD1 (6 bases). Trimming took off 2 bases at V and 0 bases at J, with 22 bases between the two ends. CDR1 is SGHDT and CDR2 is YYEEEE in the germline V gene. The CDR3 totals 19 residues. The CDR3 is CASSFTPGPQGSSTDTQYF. The CDR3 region has the DNA TGTGCCAGCAGCTTTACCCCCGGACCACAGGGATCTAGCACAGATACGCAGTATTTT.

The chain links TRBV28 to TRBJ1-5; 8 positions match TRBD1. Germline assignment: CDR1 MDHEN and CDR2 SYDVKM. Losses at the gene ends were 5 bases for V and 9 bases for J; bases not matched to a gene: 15. CDR3 length: 16 amino acids. This chain's CDR3 is CASSAPTGAGKRPQHF. In nucleotides, the CDR3 is TGTGCCAGCAGTGCCCCGACAGGGGCAGGTAAACGGCCCCAGCATTTT.

The rearrangement links TRBV7-3 to TRBJ2-1, with D possibly being TRBD1 or TRBD2 (6 bases each). Germline V gene lookup returns CDR1 SGHTA and CDR2 FQGTGA. V lost 3 bases and J lost 10, with 13 bases in between. CDR3 length equals 13 residues. The CDR3 sequence: CASSFEGGLEQFF. CDR3 bases: TGTGCCAGCAGCTTCGAAGGGGGGCTAGAGCAGTTCTTC.

The V call is TRBV24-1, the J call TRBJ1-1; perhaps TRBD1 as D (6 bases). V lost 0 bases and J lost 10, with 11 bases in between. In germline, CDR1 is KGHDR, CDR2 SFDVKD. This CDR3 has 13 residues. CDR3 DNA sequence: TGTGCCACCAGTGATTTGTCAACAGGGTTAGCTTTCTTT. Encoded protein: CATSDLSTGLAFF.

The chain has TRBV5-1 and TRBJ1-1, with D perhaps matching TRBD1 (5 bases). Between the trimmed V and J ends, which lost 5 bases and 0 bases, there was a span of 35 bases. Germline V gene data show CDR1 as SGHRS and CDR2 as YFSETQ. CDR3 length equals 22 residues. CDR3 sequence: CASRRGLLDVWVPTDLNTEAFF. As DNA, the CDR3 is TGCGCCAGCAGGAGGGGTCTTCTGGATGTTTGGGTTCCAACTGATTTGAACACTGAAGCTTTCTTT.

J is TRBJ2-1 and V is TRBV30, with D maybe TRBD2 (5 bases). The CDR3 extends over 13 amino acids. Germline CDR1 and CDR2: GTSNPN and SVGIG (reference sequence). V was clipped by 1 base and J by 8 bases, with 12 bases between them. The CDR3 loop reads CAWSGISGDEQFF. The CDR3 nucleotides read TGTGCCTGGAGTGGGATATCCGGGGATGAGCAGTTCTTC.

The CDR3 loop is CASSLEGTGDRGRGRHFF. The CDR3, as DNA: TGTGCCAGCAGCTTGGAGGGCACCGGTGACAGGGGGCGAGGGCGTCACTTCTTC. V and J are TRBV5-4 and TRBJ2-1, with 10 bases fitting TRBD1. The junction had 22 bases not matched to a gene; V was cut back by 0 bases and J by 16 bases. This CDR3 is built from 18 residues. CDR1 is SGHNT and CDR2 is YYREEE in the germline V gene (reference sequence).

This chain links TRBV6-5 with TRBJ1-4; 8 positions match TRBD1. The CDR3 is 16 residues long. CDR1 is MNHEY and CDR2 is SVGAGI in the germline V gene. V shed 0 bases, J shed 2 bases, and the junction held 2 bases outside the gene matches. CDR3 coding DNA: TGTGCCAGCAGTTACTCGACAGGGGCGACTAATGAAAAACTGTTTTTT. Amino acids: CASSYSTGATNEKLFF.

The chain employs TRBV29-1 and TRBJ1-2; D possibly corresponds to TRBD1 (5 bases). The CDR3 has 15 residues. In germline, CDR1 is SQVTM, CDR2 ANQGSEA. The germline V and J ends were trimmed by 0 bases and 0 bases, with 11 bases remaining between them. CDR3 sequence: CSVEDVQGPNYGYTF. CDR3 bases: TGCAGCGTTGAAGATGTCCAGGGACCTAACTATGGCTACACCTTC.

CDR3: CATSDPLAGASYNEQFF. The CDR3 DNA reads as TGTGCCACCAGTGACCCTCTAGCGGGAGCTTCCTACAATGAGCAGTTCTTC. The rearrangement uses TRBV24-1 and TRBJ2-1, with 10 bases identical to TRBD2. J lost 1 base, V lost 4 bases, and 6 bases had no gene match. This CDR3 comprises 17 residues. Germline V gene lookup returns CDR1 KGHDR and CDR2 SFDVKD.

The J gene is TRBJ2-2, the V gene TRBV5-1; D possibly corresponds to TRBD1 (5 bases). There are 12 residues in the CDR3. V lost 4 bases, J lost 6 bases, and 7 bases lay in between. Germline V CDR1 and CDR2: SGHRS, YFSETQ. For the CDR3, the DNA is TGCGCCAGCAGCGTGACAGCCGGGGAGCTGTTTTTT. Translated, it gives CASSVTAGELFF. Together with reference TRBV5-1 and TRBJ2-2, the CDR3 gives the full variable domain: KAGVTQTPRYLIKTRGQQVTLSCSPISGHRSVSWYQQTPGQGLQFLFEYFSETQRNKGNFPGRFSGRQFSNSRSEMNVSTLELGDSALYLCASSVTAGELFFGEGSRLTVL.

V usage is TRBV7-3 and J usage is TRBJ2-1; 7 nucleotides match TRBD1. Germline values: CDR1 SGHTA, CDR2 FQGTGA. CDR3 length: 16 amino acids. V shed 0 bases, J shed 7 bases, and the junction held 9 bases outside the gene matches. The CDR3, as DNA: TGTGCCAGCAGCTTAACAACGACAGGGCGAGTTAATGAGCAGTTCTTC. Amino acid sequence: CASSLTTTGRVNEQFF.

About this clone itself: The identical CDR3 is also encoded by other nucleotide sequences in the sample. The chain couples TRBV18 to TRBJ2-5; 7 bases agree with TRBD2. This CDR3 is 14 amino acids long. The germline CDR1 and CDR2 sequences are KGHSH and LQKENI. With V trimmed by 3 bases and J by 5 bases, 6 bases remained unmatched. In DNA, the CDR3 is TGTGCCAGCTCACCTGGGAGGGGAGGCGAGACCCAGTACTTC. Its protein is CASSPGRGGETQYF.

The chain combines TRBV11-3 with TRBJ2-2, with a weak D call TRBD2 (5 bases). The germline V gene has CDR1 SGHNT and CDR2 YENEEA. This CDR3 region has 18 residues. The ends were cut back, 5 bases at V and 2 bases at J, with 21 bases in the middle. CDR3 DNA sequence: TGTGCCAGCAGCCACGGGCTACGAGGAGGAACCAACACCGGGGAGCTGTTTTTT. Encoded protein: CASSHGLRGGTNTGELFF.

The chain is built from TRBV9 and TRBJ1-1, with D uncertain. Germline values: CDR1 SGDLS, CDR2 YYNGEE. Trimming stripped 5 bases from V and 3 bases from J, with 11 bases between. The CDR3 is 13 amino acids. The CDR3 nucleotides read TGTGCCAGCAGTTTGGACCGGGACACTGAAGCTTTCTTT. This gives the protein CASSLDRDTEAFF.

The rearrangement joins TRBV6-2 or TRBV6-3 to TRBJ1-1; unclear D gene. The CDR3 has 14 amino acids. Deletions cut 3 bases from V and 1 base from J, with 9 bases between. Germline lookup yields CDR1 MNHEY and CDR2 SVGEGT. The CDR3 DNA reads TGTGCCAGCAGTTATGTAAATAAGAACACTGAAGCTTTCTTT. Its protein is CASSYVNKNTEAFF.

This chain uses TRBV9 with TRBJ1-2, with D possibly matching TRBD1 (6 bases). CDR3 size: 14 residues. The V end lost 0 bases, the J end lost 4 bases, and 10 bases lay between the germline ends. Germline-derived CDR1 and CDR2 are SGDLS and YYNGEE. CDR3 sequence (DNA): TGTGCCAGCAGCGTAGACAGGGAGGGCTATGGCTACACCTTC. It yields the protein CASSVDREGYGYTF.

The chain couples TRBV28 to TRBJ1-1; D is perhaps TRBD1 (5 bases). Germline CDR1 MDHEN, CDR2 SYDVKM. V gave up 5 bases and J gave up 0 bases, with 10 bases separating them. The CDR3 loop spans 14 amino acids. Written as DNA, the CDR3 is TGTGCCAGCAGTCCAGGGACCATGAACACTGAAGCTTTCTTT. This codes for CASSPGTMNTEAFF.

The chain employs TRBV10-3 and TRBJ1-2, with D possibly being TRBD1 (5 bases). The V and J ends lost 6 bases and 2 bases respectively, with 19 bases between them. The germline gives CDR1 ENHRY, CDR2 SYGVKD. CDR3 length equals 16 residues. The CDR3 DNA follows: TGTGCCATCAGGCTGCGGCAACGCGAGGGGAACTATGGCTACACCTTC. Amino acid sequence: CAIRLRQREGNYGYTF.